Following are 9 T cell receptor beta chains from one sample sequenced in a study of cytotoxic CD8 clonotypes in ibrutinib-treated CLL. Using immunoSEQ multiplex PCR, the repertoire was profiled, and TCRdb retains in-frame clones only, with some absent. The sample holds roughly 49,000 clones; around four fifths are singletons and the top ten take around 20%. Sequencing used PBMCs, obtained after 24 months of ibrutinib treatment. These receptors were taken from a human donor with chronic lymphocytic leukemia.

The J gene is TRBJ2-1, the V gene TRBV7-9; TRBD2 aligns across 11 bases. After removal of 1 base from V and 8 bases from J, the junction contained 4 bases not matched to a gene. Per the germline V gene, CDR1 is SEHNR and CDR2 is FQNEAQ (reference sequence). This CDR3 comprises 15 residues. CDR3 sequence: CASSLVVSGRDEQFF. Here the CDR3 DNA reads TGTGCCAGCAGCTTAGTAGTTAGCGGGAGGGATGAGCAGTTCTTC.

J is TRBJ2-2 and V is TRBV7-6; a weak D match, TRBD2 (6 bases). The CDR3 covers 15 residues. The germline gives CDR1 SGHVS, CDR2 FNYEAQ. The V gene lost 1 base and the J gene lost 7 bases, with 13 bases spanning the gap. Here the CDR3 reads CASSLGGLGGGELFF. For the CDR3, the DNA is TGTGCCAGCAGCTTAGGGGGACTTGGTGGCGGGGAGCTGTTTTTT.

The chain carries TRBV6-6 and TRBJ2-6, with a possible D match to TRBD2 (5 bases). V dropped 5 bases and J dropped 4 bases, with 15 bases sitting between them. The CDR3 loop spans 16 amino acids. CDR1 is MNHNY and CDR2 is SVGAGI in the germline V gene (reference sequence). CDR3 nucleotides: TGTGCCAGCAGTATCCGGACGGGCGGGGGGGCCAACGTCCTGACTTTC. Its protein is CASSIRTGGGANVLTF.

This clone has a single count. The chain carries TRBV10-2 and TRBJ2-2; D is unresolved. Germline V gene lookup returns CDR1 WSHSY and CDR2 SAAADI. V was cut by 7 bases and J by 3 bases, with 6 bases left in between. This CDR3 has 12 residues. The CDR3 here is CASTEDTGELFF. The CDR3 bases are TGCGCCAGCACAGAAGACACCGGGGAGCTGTTTTTT.

The chain employs TRBV5-8 and TRBJ2-3, with D possibly matching TRBD1 (5 bases). This CDR3 comprises 14 residues. The V gene's germline CDR1 is SGHTS and CDR2 YDEGEE. Trimming left V 2 bases short and J 2 bases short, with 9 bases between. The chain's CDR3 is CASSFMGHTDTQYF. The CDR3 nucleotides read TGTGCCAGCAGCTTTATGGGGCACACAGATACGCAGTATTTT.

Worth noting for this clone: One end of the junction does not line up with germline, which may come from a read error. The genes are TRBV11-2 and TRBJ2-7; possibly TRBD2 for D (6 bases). This CDR3 comprises 14 residues. CDR1 and CDR2 from the germline V gene are SGHAT and FQNNGV. The CDR3 DNA is TGTGCCAGCACCTTATCGTCCGGGGGTTACGAGCAGTACTTC. It is translated as CASTLSSGGYEQYF.

V and J are TRBV5-6 and TRBJ2-1; 10 bases are shared with TRBD1. Germline V gene lookup returns CDR1 SGHDT and CDR2 YYEEEE. V was clipped by 0 bases and J by 4 bases; unmatched bases: 4. CDR3 length: 16 residues. The DNA of the CDR3 is TGTGCCAGCAGCTTGGGCCGGGACAGGGGATACAATGAGCAGTTCTTC. It is translated as CASSLGRDRGYNEQFF.

The chain is built from TRBV12-2 and TRBJ2-7; the table gives TRBD1 as D, unverified against the DNA. TRBV12-2 is a pseudogene. This CDR3 is built from 20 residues. The CDR3 region is CASRLVVHPRDRVFSYEQYF. CDR3 DNA sequence: TGTGCAAGTCGCTTAGTAGTGCACCCCCGAGACAGGGTTTTTTCCTACGAGCAGTACTTC.

The chain combines TRBV11-3 with TRBJ2-1; D might be TRBD2 (6 bases). This CDR3 region has 17 residues. The V end was cut by 1 base, the J end by 8 bases, with 21 bases between. Germline-derived CDR1 and CDR2 are SGHNT and YENEEA. CDR3 nucleotide sequence: TGTGCCAGCAGCTTAGCCCTGAGACTCGGGGGAGAGGATGAGCAGTTCTTC. Translation gives CASSLALRLGGEDEQFF.